This T cell receptor beta chain is drawn from a study of blood T cell repertoires in COVID-19. Study overall: Acute and convalescent COVID-19 specimens originated in the United States, Italy and Spain.

The germline V gene encodes CDR1 SGHDN and CDR2 FVKESK. The length of the CDR3 is 11 residues. Trimming cost V 6 bases and J 3 bases, with 5 bases left between them. Residents of under 25 US areas, aged about 18 to 89 years, made up the participants. Recovery meant two consecutive negative NP/OP PCR tests, professional clearance, or resolved symptoms. Clones were read by immunoSEQ multiplex PCR, and TCRdb kept only the in-frame ones, dropping some. The data hold approximately 150,000 clones, with around 84% observed a single time. This TCR was sampled from a man in his fifties who had recovered from COVID-19. Material: PBMCs or T cells enriched from blood (not recorded which). The rearrangement links TRBV14 to TRBJ1-1; D is ambiguous. The CDR3 coding sequence is TGTGCCAGCAGTCTAGACACTGAAGCTTTCTTT. Residues: CASSLDTEAFF.